This is a list of T cell receptor beta chains from one sample in a study of T cells in Graves' hyperthyroidism and ophthalmopathy. One entry per CDR3 protein results from TCRdb running MiXCR on the multiplex PCR reads. The top ten hold more than 30% of the sample, which has about 270,000 distinct CDR3 sequences, roughly 15% seen once. Sequenced sample: blood. These receptors were taken from a woman between 50 and 59 years old with Graves' hyperthyroidism that later progressed to Graves' ophthalmopathy. CDR3s include the opening cysteine and the closing phenylalanine or tryptophan. D genes are given only for firm matches. Not every row has a clone size; where given, it reads once, few, many or a size class.

CDR3: CAALGRTGELFF; DNA: TGTGCCGCCCTTGGCCGCACCGGGGAGCTGTTTTTT; size: many; D: -; J: TRBJ2-2; V: TRBV30
CDR3: CASSLTPLAGLPYEQYF; DNA: TGTGCCAGCAGTTTGACCCCTCTAGCGGGACTCCCCTACGAGCAGTACTTC; size: many; D: TRBD2; J: TRBJ2-7; V: TRBV12-3/TRBV12-4
CDR3: CATALSEQYF; DNA: TGTGCCACCGCTCTCTCCGAGCAGTACTTC; size: many; D: -; J: TRBJ2-7; V: TRBV28
CDR3: CASWDIVMNTEAFF; DNA: TGTGCCAGCTGGGACATCGTAATGAACACTGAAGCTTTCTTT; size: many; D: -; J: TRBJ1-1; V: TRBV2
CDR3: CASSLAGSPNYGYTF; DNA: TGTGCCAGCAGTCTAGCCGGGAGCCCTAACTATGGCTACACCTTC; size: many; D: -; J: TRBJ1-2; V: TRBV6-1
CDR3: CASSRHDPQQPQHF; DNA: TGTGCCAGCAGCCGCCACGACCCCCAACAGCCCCAGCATTTT; size: many; D: -; J: TRBJ1-5; V: TRBV27
CDR3: CSAPRQGDEQFF; DNA: TGCAGTGCTCCTCGACAGGGCGATGAGCAGTTCTTC; size: many; D: TRBD1; J: TRBJ2-1; V: TRBV20-1
CDR3: CASSPGGRGGHNEQFF; DNA: TGTGCCAGCAGTCCCGGCGGCAGGGGAGGCCACAATGAGCAGTTCTTC; size: many; D: -; J: TRBJ2-1; V: TRBV27
CDR3: CAWSLWRGTIYF; DNA: TGTGCCTGGAGTTTATGGCGGGGCACCATATATTTT; size: many; D: -; J: TRBJ1-3; V: TRBV30
CDR3: CASSSEYGSNEQFF; DNA: TGTGCCAGCAGCTCCGAGTATGGGTCCAATGAGCAGTTCTTC; size: many; D: -; J: TRBJ2-1; V: TRBV11-2
CDR3: CASSPGDRTGELFF; DNA: TGTGCCAGCAGTCCAGGGGACCGCACCGGGGAGCTGTTTTTT; size: few; D: -; J: TRBJ2-2; V: TRBV27
CDR3: CASSPVGGTEAFF; DNA: TGTGCCAGCAGCCCAGTAGGGGGCACTGAAGCTTTCTTT; size: many; D: -; J: TRBJ1-1; V: TRBV7-9
CDR3: CARGTEPYEQYF; DNA: TGTGCTAGAGGGACAGAGCCCTACGAGCAGTACTTC; size: many; D: TRBD1; J: TRBJ2-7; V: TRBV12-5
CDR3: CASSLMGPDTQYF; DNA: TGTGCCAGCAGCTTAATGGGACCAGATACGCAGTATTTT; size: many; D: -; J: TRBJ2-3; V: TRBV7-3
CDR3: CSARLVEGLQYF; DNA: TGCAGTGCTAGACTCGTTGAAGGGCTGCAGTATTTT; size: many; D: -; J: TRBJ2-3; V: TRBV20-1
CDR3: CASTPGGPRRYEQYF; DNA: TGTGCCAGCACCCCTGGGGGCCCTCGGAGGTACGAGCAGTACTTC; size: many; D: -; J: TRBJ2-7; V: TRBV28
CDR3: CASSLIRRSGEGRTQPQHF; DNA: TGCGCCAGCAGCTTGATTAGGAGATCCGGGGAAGGAAGAACTCAGCCCCAGCATTTT; size: few; D: -; J: TRBJ1-5; V: TRBV5-1
CDR3: CASSPRAGEAFF; DNA: TGTGCCAGCTCACCACGCGCAGGTGAAGCTTTCTTT; size: many; D: -; J: TRBJ1-1; V: TRBV18
CDR3: CASSQGDAGTAGANVLTF; DNA: TGCGCCAGCAGCCAAGGAGACGCGGGGACGGCTGGGGCCAACGTCCTGACTTTC; size: few; D: -; J: TRBJ2-6; V: TRBV4-1
CDR3: CASSLGTVTYEQYF; DNA: TGTGCCAGCAGCCTCGGGACAGTTACCTACGAGCAGTACTTC; size: once; D: TRBD1; J: TRBJ2-7; V: TRBV25-1
CDR3: CSARGAGARETQYF; DNA: TGCAGTGCTAGAGGAGCAGGGGCGAGGGAGACCCAGTACTTC; size: many; D: -; J: TRBJ2-5; V: TRBV20-1
CDR3: CASSQDGVTDGTDTQYF; DNA: TGTGCCAGCAGCCAAGATGGGGTCACGGACGGCACAGATACGCAGTATTTT; size: few; D: -; J: TRBJ2-3; V: TRBV4-2
CDR3: CASSTLLAGFGNIQYF; DNA: TGCGCCAGCAGCACCCTTCTGGCAGGGTTCGGAAACATTCAGTACTTC; size: many; D: -; J: TRBJ2-4; V: TRBV5-1
CDR3: CASSYGTGLGVRGYTF; DNA: TGTGCCAGCAGTTACGGAACGGGACTGGGGGTCCGGGGCTACACCTTC; size: many; D: -; J: TRBJ1-2; V: TRBV6-5
CDR3: CASSRDRGRQLFF; DNA: TGTGCCAGCTCCCGGGACAGGGGGAGGCAACTGTTTTTT; size: many; D: TRBD1; J: TRBJ1-4; V: TRBV18
CDR3: CASSSSGTSGFRAYEQYF; DNA: TGTGCCAGCAGCTCCTCCGGGACTAGCGGATTCAGGGCCTACGAGCAGTACTTC; size: -; D: TRBD2; J: TRBJ2-7; V: TRBV7-2
CDR3: CASSPLKKTEAFF; DNA: TGTGCCAGCAGCCCGTTGAAGAAAACTGAAGCTTTCTTT; size: many; D: -; J: TRBJ1-1; V: TRBV11-2
CDR3: CATSRDIVQGNEQFF; DNA: TGTGCCACCAGCAGAGATATAGTCCAGGGCAATGAGCAGTTCTTC; size: -; D: -; J: TRBJ2-1; V: TRBV15
CDR3: CSARDSKGVGRLSTDTQYF; DNA: TGCAGTGCTAGAGATTCGAAGGGGGTGGGACGGTTGAGCACAGATACGCAGTATTTT; size: many; D: -; J: TRBJ2-3; V: TRBV20-1
CDR3: CSVEDRSRGTFEQYF; DNA: TGCAGCGTTGAAGATCGTTCCCGGGGGACATTCGAGCAGTACTTC; size: -; D: -; J: TRBJ2-7; V: TRBV29-1
CDR3: CASSLRGQGLYNEQFF; DNA: TGCGCCAGCAGCTTGAGGGGACAGGGGTTGTACAATGAGCAGTTCTTC; size: few; D: TRBD1; J: TRBJ2-1; V: TRBV5-1
CDR3: CASSSSRQGRPGANVLTF; DNA: TGTGCCAGCAGCTCAAGCAGACAGGGGCGACCTGGGGCCAACGTCCTGACTTTC; size: few; D: TRBD1; J: TRBJ2-6; V: TRBV11-3
CDR3: CASGVGYNSPLHF; DNA: TGTGCCAGCGGGGTGGGGTATAATTCACCCCTCCACTTT; size: few; D: -; J: TRBJ1-6; V: TRBV14
CDR3: CASSPVLGINIQYF; DNA: TGTGCCAGCAGCCCGGTCCTGGGAATAAACATTCAGTACTTC; size: many; D: -; J: TRBJ2-4; V: TRBV7-9
CDR3: CASSLAWRGYEQYF; DNA: TGCGCCAGCAGCTTGGCCTGGAGGGGCTACGAGCAGTACTTC; size: many; D: -; J: TRBJ2-7; V: TRBV5-1
CDR3: CAIRGPDRGQNTEAFF; DNA: TGTGCCATCAGGGGACCGGACAGGGGGCAGAACACTGAAGCTTTCTTT; size: few; D: TRBD1; J: TRBJ1-1; V: TRBV10-3
CDR3: CSKVGTGTYEQYF; DNA: TGCAGTAAAGTCGGGACGGGGACCTACGAGCAGTACTTC; size: many; D: -; J: TRBJ2-7; V: TRBV20-1
CDR3: CASSQEPSGSYNEQFF; DNA: TGTGCCAGCAGCCAGGAACCTAGCGGGTCCTACAATGAGCAGTTCTTC; size: -; D: TRBD2; J: TRBJ2-1; V: TRBV4-2
CDR3: CASSLGAGGIYGYTF; DNA: TGTGCCAGCAGCTTAGGTGCAGGGGGTATCTATGGCTACACCTTC; size: many; D: TRBD1; J: TRBJ1-2; V: TRBV11-2
CDR3: CASSLADEVNEQFF; DNA: TGCGCCAGCAGCTTGGCCGACGAGGTTAATGAGCAGTTCTTC; size: many; D: -; J: TRBJ2-1; V: TRBV5-1
CDR3: CASSLQGATSDTQYF; DNA: TGTGCCAGTTCCCTCCAGGGGGCGACCTCAGATACGCAGTATTTT; size: many; D: TRBD1; J: TRBJ2-3; V: TRBV6-1